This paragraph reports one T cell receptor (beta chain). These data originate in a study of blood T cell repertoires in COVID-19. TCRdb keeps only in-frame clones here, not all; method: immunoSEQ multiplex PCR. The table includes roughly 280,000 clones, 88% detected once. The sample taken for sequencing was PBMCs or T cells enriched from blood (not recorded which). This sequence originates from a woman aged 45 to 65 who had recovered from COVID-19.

The CDR3 sequence: CASSFIGSGNEQFF. The CDR3 DNA reads as TGTGCCAGCAGTTTTATAGGTTCGGGGAATGAGCAGTTCTTC. The rearrangement joins TRBV28 to TRBJ2-1; D possibly corresponds to TRBD2 (5 bases). CDR1 and CDR2 from the germline V gene are MDHEN and SYDVKM. CDR3 size: 14 residues. Trimming cost V 3 bases and J 7 bases, with 13 bases left between them.